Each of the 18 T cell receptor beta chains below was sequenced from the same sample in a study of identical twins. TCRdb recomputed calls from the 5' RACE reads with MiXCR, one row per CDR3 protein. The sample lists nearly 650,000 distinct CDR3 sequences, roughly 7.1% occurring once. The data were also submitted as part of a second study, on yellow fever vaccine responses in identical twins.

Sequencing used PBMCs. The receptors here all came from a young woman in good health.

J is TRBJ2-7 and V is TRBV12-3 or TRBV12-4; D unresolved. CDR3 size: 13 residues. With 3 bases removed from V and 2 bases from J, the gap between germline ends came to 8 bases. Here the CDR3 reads CASSFGAPYEQYF. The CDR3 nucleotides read TGTGCCAGCAGTTTTGGCGCTCCCTACGAGCAGTACTTC.

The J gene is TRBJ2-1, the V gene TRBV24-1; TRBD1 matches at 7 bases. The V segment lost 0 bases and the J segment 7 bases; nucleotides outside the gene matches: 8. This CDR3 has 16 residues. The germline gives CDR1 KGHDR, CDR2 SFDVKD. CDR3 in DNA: TGTGCCACCAGTGATTTGAGAGGGGGCAATTGGAATGAGCAGTTCTTC. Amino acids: CATSDLRGGNWNEQFF.

The CDR3 DNA is TGTGCCAGCAGTCGGGGAGGCCTGATGTCCTACGAGCAGTACTTC. Translation: CASSRGGLMSYEQYF. The chain couples TRBV27 to TRBJ2-7, with TRBD2 as a possible D gene (6 bases). Germline loops: CDR1 MNHEY, CDR2 SMNVEV (reference sequence). V lost 5 bases and J 1 base, leaving 15 bases between the germline ends. CDR3 length: 15 residues.

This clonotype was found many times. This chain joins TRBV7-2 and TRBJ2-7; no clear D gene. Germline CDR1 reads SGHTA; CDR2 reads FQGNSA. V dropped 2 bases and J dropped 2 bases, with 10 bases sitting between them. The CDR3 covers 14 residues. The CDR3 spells CASSLYLWAYEQYV. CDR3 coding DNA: TGTGCCAGCAGCTTATATTTGTGGGCCTACGAGCAGTACGTC.

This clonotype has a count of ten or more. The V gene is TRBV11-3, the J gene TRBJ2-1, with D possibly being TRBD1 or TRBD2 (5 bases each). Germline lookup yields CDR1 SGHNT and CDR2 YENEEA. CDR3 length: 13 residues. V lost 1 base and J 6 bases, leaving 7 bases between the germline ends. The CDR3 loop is CASSLGGTNEQFF. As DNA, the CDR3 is TGTGCCAGCAGCTTAGGGGGGACCAATGAGCAGTTCTTC. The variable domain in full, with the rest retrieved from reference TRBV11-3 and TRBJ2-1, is EAGVVQSPRYKIIEKKQPVAFWCNPISGHNTLYWYLQNLGQGPELLIRYENEEAVDDSQLPKDRFSAERLKGVDSTLKIQPAELGDSAVYLCASSLGGTNEQFFGPGTRLTVL.

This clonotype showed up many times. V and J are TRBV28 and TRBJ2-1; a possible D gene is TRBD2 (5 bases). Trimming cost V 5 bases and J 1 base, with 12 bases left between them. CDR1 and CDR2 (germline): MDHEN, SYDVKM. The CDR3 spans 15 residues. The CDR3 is CASSRLTLSYNEQFF. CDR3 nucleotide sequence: TGTGCCAGCAGTAGACTAACCCTTTCCTACAATGAGCAGTTCTTC.

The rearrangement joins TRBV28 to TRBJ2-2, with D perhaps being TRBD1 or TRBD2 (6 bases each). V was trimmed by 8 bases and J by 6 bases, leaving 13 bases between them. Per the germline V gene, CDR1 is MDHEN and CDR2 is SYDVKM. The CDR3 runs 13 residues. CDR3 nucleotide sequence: TGTGCCAGCTTACAGGGAGGAGCCGGGGAGCTGTTTTTT. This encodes CASLQGGAGELFF.

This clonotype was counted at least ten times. CDR3 residues: CASSIYVGLGPTDTQYF. Written as DNA, the CDR3 is TGTGCCAGCAGCATTTATGTGGGCCTAGGGCCCACAGATACGCAGTATTTT. The rearrangement joins TRBV11-2 to TRBJ2-3; D gene uncertain. The CDR3 runs 17 residues. V gave up 5 bases and J gave up 2 bases, with 20 bases separating them. Per the germline V gene, CDR1 is SGHAT and CDR2 is FQNNGV. Drawing the rest from reference TRBV11-2 and TRBJ2-3, the complete variable domain is EAGVAQSPRYKIIEKRQSVAFWCNPISGHATLYWYQQILGQGPKLLIQFQNNGVVDDSQLPKDRFSAERLKGVDSTLKIQPAKLEDSAVYLCASSIYVGLGPTDTQYFGPGTRLTVL.

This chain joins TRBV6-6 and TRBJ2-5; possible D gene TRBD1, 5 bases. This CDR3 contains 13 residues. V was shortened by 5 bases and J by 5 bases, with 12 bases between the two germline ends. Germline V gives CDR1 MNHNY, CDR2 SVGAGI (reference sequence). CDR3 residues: CASSRGSLETQYF. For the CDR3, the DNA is TGTGCCAGCAGTAGGGGTAGCCTTGAGACCCAGTACTTC.

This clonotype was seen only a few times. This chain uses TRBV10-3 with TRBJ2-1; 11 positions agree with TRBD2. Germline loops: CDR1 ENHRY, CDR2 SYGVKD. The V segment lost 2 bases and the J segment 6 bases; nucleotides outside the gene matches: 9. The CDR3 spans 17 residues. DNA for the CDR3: TGTGCCATCAGTGAGACCCTACTAGCGGGAGAGTTCAATGAGCAGTTCTTC. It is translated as CAISETLLAGEFNEQFF.

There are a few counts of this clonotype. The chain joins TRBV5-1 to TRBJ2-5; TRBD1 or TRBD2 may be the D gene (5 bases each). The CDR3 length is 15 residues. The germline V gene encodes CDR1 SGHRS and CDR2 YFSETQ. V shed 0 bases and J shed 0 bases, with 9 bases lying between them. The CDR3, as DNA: TGCGCCAGCAGCTTGGGCGAGGGGTACCAAGAGACCCAGTACTTC. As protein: CASSLGEGYQETQYF.

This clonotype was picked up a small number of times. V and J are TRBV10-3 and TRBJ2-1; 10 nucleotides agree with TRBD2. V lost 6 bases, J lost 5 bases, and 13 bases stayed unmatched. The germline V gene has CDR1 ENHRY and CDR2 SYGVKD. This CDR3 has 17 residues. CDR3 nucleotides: TGTGCCATCAGCCTTCATAGCGGGGGGCCCGCCCACAATGAGCAGTTCTTC. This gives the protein CAISLHSGGPAHNEQFF.

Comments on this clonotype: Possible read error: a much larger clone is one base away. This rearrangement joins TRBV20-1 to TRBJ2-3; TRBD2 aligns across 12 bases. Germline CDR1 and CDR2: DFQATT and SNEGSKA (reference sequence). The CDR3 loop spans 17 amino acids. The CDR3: CCAQTSGGSPSTDTQYF. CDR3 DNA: TGCTGTGCCCAGACTAGCGGGGGAAGCCCTAGCACAGATACGCAGTATTTT.

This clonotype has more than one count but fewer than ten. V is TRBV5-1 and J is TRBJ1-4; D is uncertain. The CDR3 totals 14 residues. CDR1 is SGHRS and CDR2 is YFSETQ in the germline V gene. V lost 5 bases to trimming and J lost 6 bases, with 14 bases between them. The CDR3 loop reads CASRPSEAYEKLFF. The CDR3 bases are TGCGCCAGCAGACCCAGTGAGGCGTATGAAAAACTGTTTTTT.

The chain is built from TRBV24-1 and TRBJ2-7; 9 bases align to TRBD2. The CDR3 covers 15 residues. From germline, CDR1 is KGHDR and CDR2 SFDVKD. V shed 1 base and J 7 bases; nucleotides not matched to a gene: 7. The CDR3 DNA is TGTGCCACCAGTGATTTTAGCGGGAGCCTGAGTGAGCAGTACTTC. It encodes CATSDFSGSLSEQYF.

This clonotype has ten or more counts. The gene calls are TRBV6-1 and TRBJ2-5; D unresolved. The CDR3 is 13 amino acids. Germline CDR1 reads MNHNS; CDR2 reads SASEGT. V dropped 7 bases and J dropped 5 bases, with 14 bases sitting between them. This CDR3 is CASTTRGWETQYF. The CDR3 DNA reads TGTGCCAGCACGACGCGTGGTTGGGAGACCCAGTACTTC.

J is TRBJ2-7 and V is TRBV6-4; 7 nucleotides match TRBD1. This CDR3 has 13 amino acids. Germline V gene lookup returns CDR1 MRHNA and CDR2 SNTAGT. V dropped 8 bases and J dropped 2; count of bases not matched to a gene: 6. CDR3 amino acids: CASENRGTYEQYF. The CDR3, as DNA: TGTGCCAGCGAGAACAGGGGAACCTACGAGCAGTACTTC.

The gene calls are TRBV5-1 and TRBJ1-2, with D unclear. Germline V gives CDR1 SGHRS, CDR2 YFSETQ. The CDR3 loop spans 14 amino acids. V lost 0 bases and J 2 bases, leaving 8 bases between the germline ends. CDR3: CASSLGAANYGYTF. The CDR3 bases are TGCGCCAGCAGCTTGGGGGCGGCGAACTATGGCTACACCTTC. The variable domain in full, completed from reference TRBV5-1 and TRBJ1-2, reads KAGVTQTPRYLIKTRGQQVTLSCSPISGHRSVSWYQQTPGQGLQFLFEYFSETQRNKGNFPGRFSGRQFSNSRSEMNVSTLELGDSALYLCASSLGAANYGYTFGSGTRLTVV.